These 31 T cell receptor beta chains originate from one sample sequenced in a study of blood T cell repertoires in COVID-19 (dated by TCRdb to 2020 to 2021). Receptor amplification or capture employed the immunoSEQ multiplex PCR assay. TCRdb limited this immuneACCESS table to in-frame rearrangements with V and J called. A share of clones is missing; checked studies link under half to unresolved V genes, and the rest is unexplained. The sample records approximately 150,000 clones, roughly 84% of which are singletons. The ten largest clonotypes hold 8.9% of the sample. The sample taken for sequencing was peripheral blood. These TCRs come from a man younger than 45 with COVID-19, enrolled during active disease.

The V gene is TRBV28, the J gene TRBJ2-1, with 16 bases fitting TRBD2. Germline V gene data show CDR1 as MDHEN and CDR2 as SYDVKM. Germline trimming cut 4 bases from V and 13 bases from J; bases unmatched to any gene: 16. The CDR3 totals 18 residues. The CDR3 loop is CASSYLKGLAGGPRNQFF. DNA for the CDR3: TGTGCCAGCAGTTACCTGAAGGGACTAGCGGGAGGGCCTCGGAACCAGTTCTTC.

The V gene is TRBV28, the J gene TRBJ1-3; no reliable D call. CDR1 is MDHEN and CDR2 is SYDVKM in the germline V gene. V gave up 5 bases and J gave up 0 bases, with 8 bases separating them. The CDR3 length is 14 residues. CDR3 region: CASSPQSSGNTIYF. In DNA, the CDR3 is TGTGCCAGCAGTCCACAGAGCTCTGGAAACACCATATATTTT.

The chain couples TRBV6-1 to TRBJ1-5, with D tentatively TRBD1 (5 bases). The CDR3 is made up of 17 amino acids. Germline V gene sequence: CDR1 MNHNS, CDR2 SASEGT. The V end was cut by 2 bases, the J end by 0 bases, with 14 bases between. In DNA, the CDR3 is TGTGCCAGCAGTGAATGGGGCTGGGGTCGTAGCAATCAGCCCCAGCATTTT. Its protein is CASSEWGWGRSNQPQHF.

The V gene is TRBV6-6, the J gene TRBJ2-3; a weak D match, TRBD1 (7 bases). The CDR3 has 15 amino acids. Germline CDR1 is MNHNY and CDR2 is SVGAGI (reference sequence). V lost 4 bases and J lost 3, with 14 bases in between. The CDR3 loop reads CASSFGGGRTDTQYF. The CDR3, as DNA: TGTGCCAGCAGTTTTGGAGGGGGCCGGACAGATACGCAGTATTTT.

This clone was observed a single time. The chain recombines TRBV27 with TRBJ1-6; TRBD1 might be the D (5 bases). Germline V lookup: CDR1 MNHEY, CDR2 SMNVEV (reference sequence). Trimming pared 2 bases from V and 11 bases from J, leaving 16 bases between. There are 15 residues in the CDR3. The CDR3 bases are TGTGCCAGCAGTTTAGGGTGGCAGGGTAGGGCACCCCTCCACTTT. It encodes CASSLGWQGRAPLHF.

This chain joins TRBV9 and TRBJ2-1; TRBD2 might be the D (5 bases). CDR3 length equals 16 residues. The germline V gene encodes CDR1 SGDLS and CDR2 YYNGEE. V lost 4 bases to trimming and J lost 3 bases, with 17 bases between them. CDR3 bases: TGTGCCAGCAGCCTCACCTCCTTCAGCGGCTACAATGAGCAGTTCTTC. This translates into CASSLTSFSGYNEQFF.

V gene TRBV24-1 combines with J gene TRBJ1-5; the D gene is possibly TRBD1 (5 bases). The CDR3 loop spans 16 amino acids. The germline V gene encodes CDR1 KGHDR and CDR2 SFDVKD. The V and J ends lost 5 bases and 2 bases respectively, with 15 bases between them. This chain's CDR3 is CATSASGQGGNQPQHF. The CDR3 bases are TGTGCCACCAGTGCTTCAGGCCAGGGTGGCAATCAGCCCCAGCATTTT.

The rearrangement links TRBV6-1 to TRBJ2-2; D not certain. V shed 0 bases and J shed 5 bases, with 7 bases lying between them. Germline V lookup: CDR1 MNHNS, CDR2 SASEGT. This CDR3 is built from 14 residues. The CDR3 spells CASSEASDTGELFF. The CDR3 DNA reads TGTGCCAGCAGTGAAGCATCAGATACCGGGGAGCTGTTTTTT.

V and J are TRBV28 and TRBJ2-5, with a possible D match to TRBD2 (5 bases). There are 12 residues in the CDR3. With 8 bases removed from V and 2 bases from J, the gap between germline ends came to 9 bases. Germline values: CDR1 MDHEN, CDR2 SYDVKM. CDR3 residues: CASGGLQETQYF. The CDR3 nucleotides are TGTGCCAGCGGCGGGTTACAAGAGACCCAGTACTTC.

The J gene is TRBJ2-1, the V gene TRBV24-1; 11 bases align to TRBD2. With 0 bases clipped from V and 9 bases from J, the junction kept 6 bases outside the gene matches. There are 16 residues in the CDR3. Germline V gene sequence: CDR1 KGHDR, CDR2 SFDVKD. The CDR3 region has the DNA TGTGCCACCAGTGATTTGTACCTAGCGGGAGGTGGTGAGCAGTTCTTC. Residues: CATSDLYLAGGGEQFF.

This CDR3 reads CASTATTTQYF. The CDR3 DNA sequence: TGTGCCAGCACCGCGACTACGACGCAGTACTTC. V gene TRBV11-2 combines with J gene TRBJ2-7; maybe TRBD2 (5 bases). Germline loops: CDR1 SGHAT, CDR2 FQNNGV. This CDR3 is 11 amino acids long. The ends were cut back, 7 bases at V and 9 bases at J, with 13 bases in the middle.

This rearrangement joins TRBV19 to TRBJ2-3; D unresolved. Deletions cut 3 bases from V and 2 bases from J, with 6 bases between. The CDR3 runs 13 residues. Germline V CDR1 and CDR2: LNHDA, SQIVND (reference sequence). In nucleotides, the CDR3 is TGTGCCAGTAGTATCTGGGCCACAGATACGCAGTATTTT. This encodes CASSIWATDTQYF. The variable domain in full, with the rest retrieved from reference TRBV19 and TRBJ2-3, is DGGITQSPKYLFRKEGQNVTLSCEQNLNHDAMYWYRQDPGQGLRLIYYSQIVNDFQKGDIAEGYSVSREKKESFPLTVTSAQKNPTAFYLCASSIWATDTQYFGPGTRLTVL.

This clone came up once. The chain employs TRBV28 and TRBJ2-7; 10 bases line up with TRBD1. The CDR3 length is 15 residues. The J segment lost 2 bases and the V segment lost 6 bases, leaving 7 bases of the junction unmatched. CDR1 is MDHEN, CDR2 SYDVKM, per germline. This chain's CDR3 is CASSSPGQGPYEQYF. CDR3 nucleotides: TGTGCCAGCAGCTCACCGGGACAGGGGCCCTACGAGCAGTACTTC.

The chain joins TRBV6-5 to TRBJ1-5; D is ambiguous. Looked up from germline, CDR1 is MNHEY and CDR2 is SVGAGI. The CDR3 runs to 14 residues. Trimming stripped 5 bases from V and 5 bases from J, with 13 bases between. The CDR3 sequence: CASSPLVSDQPQHF. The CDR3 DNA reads TGTGCCAGCAGTCCCCTCGTAAGCGATCAGCCCCAGCATTTT.

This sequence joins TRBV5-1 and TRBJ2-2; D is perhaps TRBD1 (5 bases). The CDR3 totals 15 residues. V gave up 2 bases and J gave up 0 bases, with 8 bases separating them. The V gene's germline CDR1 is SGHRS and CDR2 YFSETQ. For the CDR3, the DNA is TGCGCCAGCAGCTTTGGACACTCGAACACCGGGGAGCTGTTTTTT. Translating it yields CASSFGHSNTGELFF.

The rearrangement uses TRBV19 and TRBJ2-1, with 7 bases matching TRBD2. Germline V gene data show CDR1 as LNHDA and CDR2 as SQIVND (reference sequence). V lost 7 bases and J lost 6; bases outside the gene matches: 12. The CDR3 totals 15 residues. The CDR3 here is CASKMGGGNPNEQFF. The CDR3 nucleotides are TGTGCCAGTAAAATGGGCGGGGGTAATCCCAATGAGCAGTTCTTC.

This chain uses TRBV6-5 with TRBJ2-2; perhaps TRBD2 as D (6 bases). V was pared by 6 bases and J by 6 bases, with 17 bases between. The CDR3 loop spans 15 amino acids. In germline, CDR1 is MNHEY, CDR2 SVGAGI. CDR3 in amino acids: CASSGDFGGAGELFF. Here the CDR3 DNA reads TGTGCCAGCAGCGGGGACTTCGGTGGGGCCGGGGAGCTGTTTTTT.

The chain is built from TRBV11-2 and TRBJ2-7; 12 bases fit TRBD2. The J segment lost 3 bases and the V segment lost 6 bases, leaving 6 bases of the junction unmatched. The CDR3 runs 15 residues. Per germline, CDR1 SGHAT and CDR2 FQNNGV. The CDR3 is CASSYEGLAGYEQYF. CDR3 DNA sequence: TGTGCCAGCAGTTACGAGGGACTAGCGGGCTACGAGCAGTACTTC.

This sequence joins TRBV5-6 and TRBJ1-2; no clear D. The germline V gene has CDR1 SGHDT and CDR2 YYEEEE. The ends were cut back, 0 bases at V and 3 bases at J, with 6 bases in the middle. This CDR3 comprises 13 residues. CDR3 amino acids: CASSLDGDYGYTF. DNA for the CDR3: TGTGCCAGCAGCTTGGACGGGGACTATGGCTACACCTTC. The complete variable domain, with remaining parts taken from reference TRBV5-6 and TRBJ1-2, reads DAGVTQSPTHLIKTRGQQVTLRCSPKSGHDTVSWYQQALGQGPQFIFQYYEEEERQRGNFPDRFSGHQFPNYSSELNVNALLLGDSALYLCASSLDGDYGYTFGSGTRLTVV.

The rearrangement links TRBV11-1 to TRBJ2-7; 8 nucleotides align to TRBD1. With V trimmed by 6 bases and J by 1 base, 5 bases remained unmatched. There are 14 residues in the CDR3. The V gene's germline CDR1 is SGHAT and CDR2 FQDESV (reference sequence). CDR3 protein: CASSPRTGSYEQYF. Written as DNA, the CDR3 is TGTGCCAGCAGTCCCCGGACAGGGTCCTACGAGCAGTACTTC.

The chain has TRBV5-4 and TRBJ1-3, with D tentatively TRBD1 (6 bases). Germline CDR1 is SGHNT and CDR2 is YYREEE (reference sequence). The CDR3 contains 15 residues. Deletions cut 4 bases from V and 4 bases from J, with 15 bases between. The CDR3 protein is CASSLGGARGNTIYF. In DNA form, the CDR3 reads TGTGCCAGCAGCCTCGGGGGGGCAAGGGGAAACACCATATATTTT.

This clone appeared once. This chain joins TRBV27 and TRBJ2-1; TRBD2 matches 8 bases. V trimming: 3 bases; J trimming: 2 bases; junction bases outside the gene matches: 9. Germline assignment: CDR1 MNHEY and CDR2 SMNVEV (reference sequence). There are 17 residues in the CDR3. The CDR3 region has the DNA TGTGCCAGCAGTTTTGGAATTGGAGCGGGAGCCTACAATGAGCAGTTCTTC. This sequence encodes CASSFGIGAGAYNEQFF.

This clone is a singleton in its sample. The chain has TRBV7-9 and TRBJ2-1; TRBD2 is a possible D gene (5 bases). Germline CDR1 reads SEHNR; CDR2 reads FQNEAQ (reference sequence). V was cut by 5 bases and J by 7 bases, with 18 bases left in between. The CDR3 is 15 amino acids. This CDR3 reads CASSPGGGRENEQFF. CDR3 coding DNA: TGTGCCAGCAGCCCTGGTGGCGGCCGGGAAAATGAGCAGTTCTTC. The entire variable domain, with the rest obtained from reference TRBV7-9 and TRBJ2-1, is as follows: DTGVSQNPRHKITKRGQNVTFRCDPISEHNRLYWYRQTLGQGPEFLTYFQNEAQLEKSRLLSDRFSAERPKGSFSTLEIQRTEQGDSAMYLCASSPGGGRENEQFFGPGTRLTVL.

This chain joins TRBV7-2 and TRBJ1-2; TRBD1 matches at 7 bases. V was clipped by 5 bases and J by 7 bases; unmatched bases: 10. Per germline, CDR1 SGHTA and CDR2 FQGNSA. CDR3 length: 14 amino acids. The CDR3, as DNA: TGTGCCAGCAGCCTACCAGACAGGGATCCTGGCTACACCTTC. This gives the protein CASSLPDRDPGYTF.

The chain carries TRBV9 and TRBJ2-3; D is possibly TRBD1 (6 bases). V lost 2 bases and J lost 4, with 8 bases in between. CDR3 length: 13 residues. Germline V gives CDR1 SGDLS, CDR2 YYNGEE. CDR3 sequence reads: CASSVPGADTQYF. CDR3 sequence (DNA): TGTGCCAGCAGCGTCCCAGGGGCAGATACGCAGTATTTT.

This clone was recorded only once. The CDR3 DNA is TGCGCCAGCAGAAAAGGGGTAGCGGGAGGGCCCCATGAGCAGTTCTTC. Protein product: CASRKGVAGGPHEQFF. The chain recombines TRBV10-2 with TRBJ2-1; 11 bases align to TRBD2. This CDR3 is built from 16 residues. Germline CDR1 is WSHSY and CDR2 is SAAADI. V shed 6 bases, J shed 8 bases, and the junction held 12 bases outside the gene matches.

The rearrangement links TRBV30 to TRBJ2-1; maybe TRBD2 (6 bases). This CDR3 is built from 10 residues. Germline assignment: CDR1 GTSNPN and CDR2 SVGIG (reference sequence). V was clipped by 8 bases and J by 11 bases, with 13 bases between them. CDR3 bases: TGTGCCGGTGGGGAGGATAAGCAGTTCTTC. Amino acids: CAGGEDKQFF.

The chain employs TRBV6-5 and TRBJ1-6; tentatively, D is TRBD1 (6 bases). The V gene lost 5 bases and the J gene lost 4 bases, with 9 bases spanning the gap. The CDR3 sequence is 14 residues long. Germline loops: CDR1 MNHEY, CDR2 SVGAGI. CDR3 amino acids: CASSLDRYNSPLHF. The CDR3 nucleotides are TGTGCCAGCAGTCTGGACAGATATAATTCACCCCTCCACTTT.

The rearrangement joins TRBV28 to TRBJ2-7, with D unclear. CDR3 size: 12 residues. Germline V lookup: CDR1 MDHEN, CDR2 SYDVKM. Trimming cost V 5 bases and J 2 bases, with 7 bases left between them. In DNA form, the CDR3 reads TGTGCCAGCAGTCACACCGCCTACGAGCAGTACTTC. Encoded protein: CASSHTAYEQYF.

The CDR3 DNA follows: TGTGCCAGCAGCTTAGGAGGGGTAGAGACTGAAGCTTTCTTT. Encoded protein: CASSLGGVETEAFF. The J gene is TRBJ1-1, the V gene TRBV5-5, with a tentative D call TRBD1 (5 bases). CDR1 and CDR2 from the germline V gene are SGHKS and YYEKEE (reference sequence). The CDR3 length is 14 residues. V was shortened by 2 bases and J by 5 bases, with 13 bases between the two germline ends.

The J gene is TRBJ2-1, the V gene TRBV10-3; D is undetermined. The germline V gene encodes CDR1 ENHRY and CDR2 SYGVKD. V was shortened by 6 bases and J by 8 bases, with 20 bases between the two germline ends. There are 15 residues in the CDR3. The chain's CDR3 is CAISLAVLSTDEQFF. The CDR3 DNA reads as TGTGCCATCAGCCTTGCTGTGCTATCCACGGATGAGCAGTTCTTC.